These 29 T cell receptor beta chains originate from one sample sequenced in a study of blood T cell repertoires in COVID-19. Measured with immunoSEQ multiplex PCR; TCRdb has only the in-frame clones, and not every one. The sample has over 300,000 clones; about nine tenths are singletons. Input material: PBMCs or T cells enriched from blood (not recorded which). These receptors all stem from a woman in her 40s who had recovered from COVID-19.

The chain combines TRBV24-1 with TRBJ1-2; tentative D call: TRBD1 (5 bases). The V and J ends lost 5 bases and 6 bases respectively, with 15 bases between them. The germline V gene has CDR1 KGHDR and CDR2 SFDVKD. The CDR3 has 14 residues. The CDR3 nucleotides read TGTGCCACCAGTGCCCCGGGGAGGGGCGATGGCTACACCTTC. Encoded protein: CATSAPGRGDGYTF.

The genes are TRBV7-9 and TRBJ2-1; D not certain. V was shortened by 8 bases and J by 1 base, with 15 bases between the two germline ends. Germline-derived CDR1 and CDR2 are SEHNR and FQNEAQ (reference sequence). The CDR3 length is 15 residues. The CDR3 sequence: CASGLVAPSYNEQFF. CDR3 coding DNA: TGTGCCAGCGGCCTCGTGGCCCCGTCCTACAATGAGCAGTTCTTC. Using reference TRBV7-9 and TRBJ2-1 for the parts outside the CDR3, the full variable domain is DTGVSQNPRHKITKRGQNVTFRCDPISEHNRLYWYRQTLGQGPEFLTYFQNEAQLEKSRLLSDRFSAERPKGSFSTLEIQRTEQGDSAMYLCASGLVAPSYNEQFFGPGTRLTVL.

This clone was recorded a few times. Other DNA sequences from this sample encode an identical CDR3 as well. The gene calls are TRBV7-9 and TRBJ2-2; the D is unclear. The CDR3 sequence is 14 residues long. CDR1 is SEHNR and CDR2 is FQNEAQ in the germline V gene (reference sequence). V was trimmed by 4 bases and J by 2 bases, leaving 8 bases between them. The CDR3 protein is CASSSGRNTGELFF. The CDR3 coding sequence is TGTGCCAGCAGCTCTGGCAGAAACACCGGGGAGCTGTTTTTT.

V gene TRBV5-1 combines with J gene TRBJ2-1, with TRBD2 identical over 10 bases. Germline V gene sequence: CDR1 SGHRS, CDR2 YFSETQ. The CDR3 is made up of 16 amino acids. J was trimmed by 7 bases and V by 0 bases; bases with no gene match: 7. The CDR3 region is CASSLAYLAGENEQFF. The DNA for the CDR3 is TGCGCCAGCAGCTTGGCCTATCTAGCGGGAGAAAATGAGCAGTTCTTC.

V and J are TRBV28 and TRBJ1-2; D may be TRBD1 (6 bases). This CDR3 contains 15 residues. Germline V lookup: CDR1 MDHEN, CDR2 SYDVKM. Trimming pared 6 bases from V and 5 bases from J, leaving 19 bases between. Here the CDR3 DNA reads TGTGCCAGCAGACCCCCGATTCCAGGGGATTATGGCTACACCTTC. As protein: CASRPPIPGDYGYTF.

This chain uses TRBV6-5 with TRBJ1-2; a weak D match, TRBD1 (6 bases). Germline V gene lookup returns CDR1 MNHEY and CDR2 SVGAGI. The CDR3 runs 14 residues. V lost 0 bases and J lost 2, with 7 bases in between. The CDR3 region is CASSYSGQNYGYTF. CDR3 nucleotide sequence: TGTGCCAGCAGTTACTCAGGACAGAACTATGGCTACACCTTC.

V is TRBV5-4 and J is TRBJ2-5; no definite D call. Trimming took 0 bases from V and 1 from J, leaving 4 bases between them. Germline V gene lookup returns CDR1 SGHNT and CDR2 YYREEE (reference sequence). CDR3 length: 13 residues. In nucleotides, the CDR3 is TGTGCCAGCAGCTTGGTCTCCCAAGAGACCCAGTACTTC. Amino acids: CASSLVSQETQYF.

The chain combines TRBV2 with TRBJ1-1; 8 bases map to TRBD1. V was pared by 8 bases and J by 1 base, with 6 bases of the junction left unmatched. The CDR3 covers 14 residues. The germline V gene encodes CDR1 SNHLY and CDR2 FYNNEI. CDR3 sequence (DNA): TGTGCCAGCGGGGGGGACAGGAAGAACACTGAAGCTTTCTTT. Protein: CASGGDRKNTEAFF.

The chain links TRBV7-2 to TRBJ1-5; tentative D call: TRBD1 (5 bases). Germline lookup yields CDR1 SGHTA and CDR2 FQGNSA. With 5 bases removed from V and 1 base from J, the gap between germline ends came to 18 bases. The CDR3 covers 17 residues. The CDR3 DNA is TGTGCCAGCAGCCCAGTTGGGGCATCGTTCAGCAATCAGCCCCAGCATTTT. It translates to CASSPVGASFSNQPQHF.

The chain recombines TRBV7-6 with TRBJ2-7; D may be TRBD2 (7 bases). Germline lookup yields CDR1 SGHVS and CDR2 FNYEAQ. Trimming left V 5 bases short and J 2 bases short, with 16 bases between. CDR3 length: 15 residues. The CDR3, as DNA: TGTGCCAGCAGCCCAGAGGGGGGAGGGACCTACGAGCAGTACTTC. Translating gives CASSPEGGGTYEQYF.

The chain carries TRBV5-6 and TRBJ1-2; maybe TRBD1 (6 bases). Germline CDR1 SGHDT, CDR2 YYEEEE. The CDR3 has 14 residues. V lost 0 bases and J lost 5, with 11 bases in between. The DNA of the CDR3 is TGTGCCAGCAGCTTGGCGGGGGGGCGGTATGGCTACACCTTC. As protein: CASSLAGGRYGYTF.

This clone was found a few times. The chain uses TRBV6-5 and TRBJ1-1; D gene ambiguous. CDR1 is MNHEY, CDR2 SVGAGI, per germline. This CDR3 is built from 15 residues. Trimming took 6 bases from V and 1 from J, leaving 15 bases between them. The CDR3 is CASSITTNQNTEAFF. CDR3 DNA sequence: TGTGCCAGCAGCATCACTACAAACCAGAACACTGAAGCTTTCTTT.

The CDR3 protein is CASSELGRGTEAFF. CDR3 coding DNA: TGTGCCAGCAGTGAACTCGGTCGAGGCACTGAAGCTTTCTTT. This chain uses TRBV2 with TRBJ1-1; D uncertain. There are 14 residues in the CDR3. Trimming stripped 2 bases from V and 4 bases from J, with 11 bases between. CDR1 is SNHLY, CDR2 FYNNEI, per germline.

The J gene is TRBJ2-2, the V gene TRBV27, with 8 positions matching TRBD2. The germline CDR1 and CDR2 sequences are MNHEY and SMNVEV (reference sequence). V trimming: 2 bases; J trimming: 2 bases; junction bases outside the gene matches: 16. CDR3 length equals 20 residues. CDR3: CASSLRRLGRGDVNTGELFF. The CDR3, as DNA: TGTGCCAGCAGTTTACGACGACTAGGGCGGGGGGACGTAAACACCGGGGAGCTGTTTTTT.

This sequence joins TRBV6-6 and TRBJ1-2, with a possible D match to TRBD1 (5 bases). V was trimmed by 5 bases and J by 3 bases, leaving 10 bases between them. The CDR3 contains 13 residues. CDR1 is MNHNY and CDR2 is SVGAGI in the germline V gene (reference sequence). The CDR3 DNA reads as TGTGCCAGCAGTGGCCAGGGTGACTATGGCTACACCTTC. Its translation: CASSGQGDYGYTF.

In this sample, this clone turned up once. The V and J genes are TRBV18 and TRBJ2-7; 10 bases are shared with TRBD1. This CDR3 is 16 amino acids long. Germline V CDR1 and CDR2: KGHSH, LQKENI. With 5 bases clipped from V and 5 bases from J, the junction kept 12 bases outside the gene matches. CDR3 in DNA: TGTGCCAGCTCAGTACTCCGGGACAGGGGTACCCACGAGCAGTACTTC. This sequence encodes CASSVLRDRGTHEQYF.

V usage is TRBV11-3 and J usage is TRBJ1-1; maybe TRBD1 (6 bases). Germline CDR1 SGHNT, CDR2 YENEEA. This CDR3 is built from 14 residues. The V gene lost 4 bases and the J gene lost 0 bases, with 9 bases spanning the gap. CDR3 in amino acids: CASSSGVMNTEAFF. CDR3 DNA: TGTGCCAGCAGCTCAGGGGTAATGAACACTGAAGCTTTCTTT.

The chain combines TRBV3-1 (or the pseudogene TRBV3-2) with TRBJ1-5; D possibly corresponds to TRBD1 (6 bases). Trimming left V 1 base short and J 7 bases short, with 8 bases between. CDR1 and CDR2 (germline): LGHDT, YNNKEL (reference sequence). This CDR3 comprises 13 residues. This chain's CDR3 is CASSQGGGQPQHF. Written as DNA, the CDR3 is TGTGCCAGCAGCCAAGGGGGGGGCCAGCCCCAGCATTTT.

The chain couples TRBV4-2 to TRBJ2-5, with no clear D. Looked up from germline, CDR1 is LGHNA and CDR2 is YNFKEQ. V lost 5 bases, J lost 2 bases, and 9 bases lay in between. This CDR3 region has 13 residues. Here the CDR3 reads CASSSLVQETQYF. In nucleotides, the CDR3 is TGTGCCAGCAGCTCTCTAGTGCAAGAGACCCAGTACTTC.

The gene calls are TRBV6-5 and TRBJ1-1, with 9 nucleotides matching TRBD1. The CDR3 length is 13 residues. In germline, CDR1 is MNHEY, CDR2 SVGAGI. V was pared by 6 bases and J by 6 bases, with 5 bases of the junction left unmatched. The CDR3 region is CASRYRDRAEAFF. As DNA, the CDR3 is TGTGCCAGCAGATACCGGGACAGGGCTGAAGCTTTCTTT.

The CDR3 region is CASSRLAGAYNEQFF. The CDR3 bases are TGTGCCAGCAGCAGGCTAGCGGGAGCCTACAATGAGCAGTTCTTC. The genes are TRBV11-3 and TRBJ2-1; TRBD2 agrees at 10 bases. This CDR3 has 15 amino acids. With 5 bases clipped from V and 2 bases from J, the junction kept 3 bases outside the gene matches. The V gene's germline CDR1 is SGHNT and CDR2 YENEEA.

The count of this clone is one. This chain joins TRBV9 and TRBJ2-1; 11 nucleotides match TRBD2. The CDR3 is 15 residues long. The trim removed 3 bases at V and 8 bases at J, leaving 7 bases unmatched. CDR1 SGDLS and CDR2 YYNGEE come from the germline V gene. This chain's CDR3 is CASSGTSGSLDEQFF. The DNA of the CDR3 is TGTGCCAGCAGCGGAACTAGCGGGAGCTTGGATGAGCAGTTCTTC.

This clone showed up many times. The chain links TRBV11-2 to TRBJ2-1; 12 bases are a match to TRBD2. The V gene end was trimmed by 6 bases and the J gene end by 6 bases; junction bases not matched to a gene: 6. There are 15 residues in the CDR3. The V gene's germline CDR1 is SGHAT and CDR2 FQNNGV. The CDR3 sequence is CASRPTSGRPNEQFF. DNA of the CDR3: TGTGCCAGCAGGCCTACTAGCGGGAGGCCCAATGAGCAGTTCTTC.

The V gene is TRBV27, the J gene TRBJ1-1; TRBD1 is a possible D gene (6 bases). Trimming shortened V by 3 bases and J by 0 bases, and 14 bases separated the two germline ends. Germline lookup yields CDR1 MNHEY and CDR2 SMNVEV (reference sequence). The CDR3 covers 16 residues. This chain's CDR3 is CASSLLAGVMNTEAFF. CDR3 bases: TGTGCCAGCAGTTTGTTGGCAGGGGTTATGAACACTGAAGCTTTCTTT.

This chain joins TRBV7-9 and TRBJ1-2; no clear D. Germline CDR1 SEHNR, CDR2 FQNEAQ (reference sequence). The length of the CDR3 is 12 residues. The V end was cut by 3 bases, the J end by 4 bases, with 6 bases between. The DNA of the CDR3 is TGTGCCAGCAGCTTTGAGGGCTATGGCTACACCTTC. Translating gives CASSFEGYGYTF.

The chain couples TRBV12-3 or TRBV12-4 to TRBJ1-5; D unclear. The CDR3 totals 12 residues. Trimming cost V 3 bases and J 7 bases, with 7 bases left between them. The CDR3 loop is CASSFRRQPQHF. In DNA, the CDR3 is TGTGCCAGCAGTTTTCGGAGACAGCCCCAGCATTTT.

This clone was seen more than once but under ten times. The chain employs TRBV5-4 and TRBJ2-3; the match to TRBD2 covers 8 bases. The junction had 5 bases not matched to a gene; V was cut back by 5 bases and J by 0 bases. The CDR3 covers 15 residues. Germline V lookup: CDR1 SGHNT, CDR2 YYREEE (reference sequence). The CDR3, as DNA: TGTGCCAGCAGGGCGGGGGGTACTAGCACAGATACGCAGTATTTT. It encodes CASRAGGTSTDTQYF.

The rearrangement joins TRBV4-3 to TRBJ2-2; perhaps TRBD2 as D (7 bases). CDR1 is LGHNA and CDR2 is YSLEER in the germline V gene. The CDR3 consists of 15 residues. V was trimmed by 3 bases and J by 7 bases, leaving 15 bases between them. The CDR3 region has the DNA TGCGCCAGCAGCCACGTTGAGGGGGGGAACGGGGAGCTGTTTTTT. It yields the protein CASSHVEGGNGELFF.

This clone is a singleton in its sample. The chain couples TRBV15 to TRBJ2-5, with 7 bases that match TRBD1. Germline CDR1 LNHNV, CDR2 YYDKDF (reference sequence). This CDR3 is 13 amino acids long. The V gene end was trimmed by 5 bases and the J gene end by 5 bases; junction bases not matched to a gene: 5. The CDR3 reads CATSYRGGETQYF. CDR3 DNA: TGTGCCACCAGCTACAGGGGTGGGGAGACCCAGTACTTC.